This TCR beta chain was profiled in a study of blood T cell repertoires in COVID-19 (dated by TCRdb to 2020 to 2022). With regard to the full study: Collaborator samples came from the United States, Italy and Spain and covered acute and convalescent phases of COVID-19. The prospective study material was composed of cDNA or gDNA derived from T cells, B-cell-depleted T cells, or PBMCs. Deeply sampled blood TCRbeta repertoires from subjects exposed to, actively infected with, or recovered from COVID-19 were included in the dataset. The repertoires were released in a freely available public database meant as a resource for research on the immune response to SARS-CoV-2. Samples came from the ongoing ImmuneRACE study (first 160 participants) plus 1,254 subjects from 6 global collaborators. Sample metadata almost always included a de-identified subject ID, COVID-19 status, age in years and sex. Where available, HLA class I and class II types were taken from metadata supplied by the sample provider and were not determined by assay-based typing. The paper's findings and limits, for the study overall: How much clinical and demographic metadata was included differed by source and by participant, and the metadata was provided uncurated.

Whole blood was collected in K2EDTA tubes by collaborating institutions according to the institutions' own protocols. For TCRbeta analysis, collaborator samples were shipped as frozen whole blood, as isolated PBMCs, or as DNA extracted from either sample type. Cut back by 0 bases and 7 bases, the V and J ends lie 18 bases apart. Spanning cysteine to phenylalanine, the CDR3 consists of 17 amino acids. Only the CDR3 region is kept as DNA, spanning 51 bases read in frame from base 1. CDR1 and CDR2 (SNHLY, FYNNEI) derive from the germline V gene. Worth noting for this clone: Its binding antigen is unknown. No quality values exist for individual bases; no much larger clone is one base distant.

The immunoSEQ Assay, a bias-controlled multiplex PCR, was used to amplify TCRbeta CDR3 regions from genomic DNA. The paper's data handling went like this. The number of nucleated cells in each sample was estimated by amplification of reference gene primers within the assay. To quantify the absolute abundance of each unique TCRbeta CDR3 rearrangement, sequence reads were collapsed and filtered. Productive Simpson clonality was computed per sample as the square root of Simpson's diversity index over productive rearrangements. TCRdb carries this immuneACCESS record with in-frame sequences only. Its versions omit some clonotypes, under half of them owing to an unresolved V gene in the studies checked, with the rest unexplained. That table supplies the V and J calls and clone size; D and trimming were determined from the DNA. The sample table records 95,000 to 150,000 clones; less than 85% of these occur just once. Around 0.9% of the sample is taken by the ten largest.

Material: peripheral blood. The sequence was obtained from a human donor with acute or convalescent COVID-19. The donor label of this sample is uncertain. The chain is made from TRBV2 and TRBJ2-2, with a weak D call of TRBD2 (7 bases match). The nucleotide sequence reads as follows: TGTGCCAGCAGTGAAGCGGCGTGGGGGGGACAATTCGGGGAGCTGTTTTTT. This yields the protein CASSEAAWGGQFGELFF.